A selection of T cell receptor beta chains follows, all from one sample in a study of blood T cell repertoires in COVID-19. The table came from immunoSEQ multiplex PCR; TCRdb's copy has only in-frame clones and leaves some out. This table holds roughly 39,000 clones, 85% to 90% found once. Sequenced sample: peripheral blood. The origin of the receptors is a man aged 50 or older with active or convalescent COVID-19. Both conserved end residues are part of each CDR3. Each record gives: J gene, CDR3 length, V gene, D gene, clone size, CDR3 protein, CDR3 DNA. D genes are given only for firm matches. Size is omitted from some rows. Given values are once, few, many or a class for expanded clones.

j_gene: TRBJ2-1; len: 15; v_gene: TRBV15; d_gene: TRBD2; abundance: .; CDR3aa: CATSRILAGGNEQFF; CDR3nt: TGTGCCACCAGCAGAATCCTAGCGGGGGGCAATGAGCAGTTCTTC
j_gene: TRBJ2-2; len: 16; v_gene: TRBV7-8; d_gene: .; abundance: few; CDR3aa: CASSLQVQTDTGELFF; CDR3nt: TGTGCCAGCAGCTTACAGGTTCAAACCGACACCGGGGAGCTGTTTTTT
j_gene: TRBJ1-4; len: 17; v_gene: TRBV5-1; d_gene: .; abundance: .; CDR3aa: CASSSMGGLATNEKLFF; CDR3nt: TGCGCCAGCAGCTCTATGGGGGGTCTGGCAACTAATGAAAAACTGTTTTTT
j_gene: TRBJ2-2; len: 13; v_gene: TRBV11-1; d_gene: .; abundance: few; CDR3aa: CASSPPGAGELFF; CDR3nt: TGTGCCAGCAGCCCCCCAGGGGCCGGGGAGCTGTTTTTT
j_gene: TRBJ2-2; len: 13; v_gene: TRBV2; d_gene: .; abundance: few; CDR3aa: CASRRGGTGELFF; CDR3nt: TGTGCCAGCAGGCGGGGTGGCACCGGGGAGCTGTTTTTT
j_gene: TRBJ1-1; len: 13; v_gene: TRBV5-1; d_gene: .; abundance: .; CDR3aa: CASSFEGDTEAFF; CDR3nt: TGCGCCAGCAGCTTCGAGGGGGACACTGAAGCTTTCTTT
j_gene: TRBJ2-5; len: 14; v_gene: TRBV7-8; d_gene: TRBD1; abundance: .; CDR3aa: CASSYGTGTETQYF; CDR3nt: TGTGCCAGCAGCTACGGGACAGGGACAGAGACCCAGTACTTC
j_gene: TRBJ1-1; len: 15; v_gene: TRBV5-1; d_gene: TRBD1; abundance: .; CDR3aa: CASSEGTGANTEAFF; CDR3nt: TGCGCCAGCAGCGAAGGGACAGGGGCGAACACTGAAGCTTTCTTT
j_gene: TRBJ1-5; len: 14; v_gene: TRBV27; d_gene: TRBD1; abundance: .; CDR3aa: CASSVEGAYQPQHF; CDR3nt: TGTGCCAGCAGTGTGGAGGGGGCTTATCAGCCCCAGCATTTT
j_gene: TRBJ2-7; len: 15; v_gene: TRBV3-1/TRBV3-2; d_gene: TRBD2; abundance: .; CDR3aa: CASSRGTSGTYEQYF; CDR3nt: TGTGCCAGCAGCCGTGGGACTAGCGGGACCTACGAGCAGTACTTC
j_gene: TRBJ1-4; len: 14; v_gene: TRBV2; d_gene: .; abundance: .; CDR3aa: CASSEARGNEKLFF; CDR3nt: TGTGCCAGCAGTGAAGCAAGGGGGAATGAAAAACTGTTTTTT
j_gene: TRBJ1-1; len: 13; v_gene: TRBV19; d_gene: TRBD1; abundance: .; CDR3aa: CASRDSWTTEAFF; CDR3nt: TGTGCCAGCAGGGACAGTTGGACGACTGAAGCTTTCTTT
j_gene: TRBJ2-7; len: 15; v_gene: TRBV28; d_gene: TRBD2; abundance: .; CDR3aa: CASTLSGTSAYEQYF; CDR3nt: TGTGCCAGCACCTTATCGGGGACTAGCGCCTACGAGCAGTACTTC
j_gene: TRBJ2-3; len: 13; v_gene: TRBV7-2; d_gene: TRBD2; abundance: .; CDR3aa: CASSRDYTDTQYF; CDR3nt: TGTGCCAGCAGCAGGGACTACACAGATACGCAGTATTTT
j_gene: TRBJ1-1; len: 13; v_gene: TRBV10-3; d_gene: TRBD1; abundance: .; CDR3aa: CAIMTGPNTEAFF; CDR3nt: TGTGCCATAATGACAGGGCCGAACACTGAAGCTTTCTTT
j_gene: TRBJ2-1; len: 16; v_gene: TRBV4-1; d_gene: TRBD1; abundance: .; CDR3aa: CASSHPVGTGDDEQFF; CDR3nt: TGCGCCAGCAGCCACCCGGTCGGGACAGGGGACGATGAGCAGTTCTTC
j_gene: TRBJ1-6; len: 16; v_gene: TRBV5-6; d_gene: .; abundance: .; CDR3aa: CASSFRGGSYNSPLHF; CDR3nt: TGTGCCAGCAGCTTTAGGGGTGGGTCCTATAATTCACCCCTCCACTTT
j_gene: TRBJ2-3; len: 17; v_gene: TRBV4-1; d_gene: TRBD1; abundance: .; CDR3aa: CASSLHPTGGGTDTQYF; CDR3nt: TGCGCCAGCAGCCTACACCCTACAGGGGGCGGGACAGATACGCAGTATTTT
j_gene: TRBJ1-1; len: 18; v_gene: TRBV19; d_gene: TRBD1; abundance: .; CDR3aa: CASSPRDRAPLMNTEAFF; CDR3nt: TGTGCCAGTAGTCCCAGGGACAGGGCCCCTCTCATGAACACTGAAGCTTTCTTT
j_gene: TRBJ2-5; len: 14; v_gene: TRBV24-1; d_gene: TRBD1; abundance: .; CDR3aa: CATSDRQGAETQYF; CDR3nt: TGTGCCACCAGTGATCGACAGGGGGCGGAGACCCAGTACTTC
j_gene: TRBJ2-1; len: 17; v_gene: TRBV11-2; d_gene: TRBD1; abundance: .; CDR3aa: CASSLGDRTGVYNEQFF; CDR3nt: TGTGCCAGCAGCTTAGGTGATCGGACAGGGGTATACAATGAGCAGTTCTTC
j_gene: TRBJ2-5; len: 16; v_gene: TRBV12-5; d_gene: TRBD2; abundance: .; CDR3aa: CASGTGLAGAQETQYF; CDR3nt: TGTGCTAGTGGTACGGGACTAGCGGGGGCCCAAGAGACCCAGTACTTC
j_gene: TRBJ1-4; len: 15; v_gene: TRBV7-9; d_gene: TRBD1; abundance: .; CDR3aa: CASSPRGQGEEKLFF; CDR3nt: TGTGCCAGCAGCCCTAGGGGGCAGGGGGAAGAAAAACTGTTTTTT
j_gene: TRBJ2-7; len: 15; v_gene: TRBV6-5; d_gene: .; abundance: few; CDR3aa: CASSYSSAFSYEQYF; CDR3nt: TGTGCCAGCAGTTACTCGAGTGCGTTCTCCTACGAGCAGTACTTC
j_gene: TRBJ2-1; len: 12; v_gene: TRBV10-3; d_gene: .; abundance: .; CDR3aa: CAMSGDHNEQFF; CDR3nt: TGTGCCATGAGCGGAGACCACAATGAGCAGTTCTTC
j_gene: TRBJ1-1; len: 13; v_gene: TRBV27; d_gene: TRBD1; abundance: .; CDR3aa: CASSPQGSTEAFF; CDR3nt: TGTGCCAGCAGTCCACAGGGGTCCACTGAAGCTTTCTTT
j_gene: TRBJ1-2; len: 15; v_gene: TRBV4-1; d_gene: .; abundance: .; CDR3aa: CASSQDPGNYYGYTF; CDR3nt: TGCGCCAGCAGCCAAGACCCAGGGAACTACTATGGCTACACCTTC
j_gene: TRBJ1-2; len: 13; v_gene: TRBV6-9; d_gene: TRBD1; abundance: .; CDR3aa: CASRLRDRAGYTF; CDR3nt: TGTGCCAGCAGGCTACGGGACAGGGCCGGCTACACCTTC
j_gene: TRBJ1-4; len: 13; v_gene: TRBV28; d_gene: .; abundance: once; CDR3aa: CASRPAGREKLFF; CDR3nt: TGTGCCAGCCGCCCGGCGGGCCGTGAAAAACTGTTTTTT
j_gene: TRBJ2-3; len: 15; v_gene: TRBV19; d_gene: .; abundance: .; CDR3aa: CASGLGGSRRDTQYF; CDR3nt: TGTGCCAGTGGTCTTGGGGGCTCGAGGAGAGATACGCAGTATTTT
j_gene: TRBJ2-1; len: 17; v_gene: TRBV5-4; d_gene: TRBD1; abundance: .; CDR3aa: CASSSQLWTGAGNEQFF; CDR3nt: TGTGCCAGCAGCTCCCAATTATGGACAGGGGCGGGGAATGAGCAGTTCTTC
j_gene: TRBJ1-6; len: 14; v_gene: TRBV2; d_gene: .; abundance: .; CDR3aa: CASSEQGGNSPLHF; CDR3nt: TGTGCCAGCAGTGAACAGGGAGGTAATTCACCCCTCCACTTT